One and the same sample provided the 17 T cell receptor beta chains below, sequenced in a study of blood T cell repertoires in COVID-19. The method was immunoSEQ multiplex PCR; TCRdb's version includes in-frame clones alone and lacks a portion of them. The data hold approximately 280,000 clones, with more than 85% observed a single time. Sequences were obtained from peripheral blood. The receptors derive from a man aged 35-49 years with acute or convalescent COVID-19.

V is TRBV5-1 and J is TRBJ2-7, with a weak D call TRBD1 (5 bases). The CDR3 runs to 14 residues. Germline V gives CDR1 SGHRS, CDR2 YFSETQ. Trimming took 4 bases from V and 2 from J, leaving 13 bases between them. CDR3 nucleotide sequence: TGCGCCAGCAGCGCCCGGACATTTCCCTACGAGCAGTACTTC. Translated: CASSARTFPYEQYF.

The genes are TRBV5-1 and TRBJ1-1, with 8 bases that match TRBD1. CDR3 length: 14 amino acids. The V segment lost 3 bases and the J segment 5 bases; nucleotides outside the gene matches: 6. The germline V gene encodes CDR1 SGHRS and CDR2 YFSETQ. The CDR3 coding sequence is TGCGCCAGCAGCTCTACAGGGGGAAGGACTGAAGCTTTCTTT. As protein: CASSSTGGRTEAFF.

The genes are TRBV15 and TRBJ1-2; D is perhaps TRBD1 (6 bases). Trimming removed 2 bases at V and 0 bases at J, with 13 bases between. The CDR3 length is 16 residues. CDR1 and CDR2 (germline): LNHNV, YYDKDF (reference sequence). This chain's CDR3 is CATSRPTQGPNYGYTF. The CDR3 bases are TGTGCCACCAGCAGACCTACACAGGGCCCTAACTATGGCTACACCTTC.

The chain couples TRBV24-1 to TRBJ1-2; D remains ambiguous. The ends were cut back, 4 bases at V and 7 bases at J, with 18 bases in the middle. The CDR3 has 15 residues. The V gene's germline CDR1 is KGHDR and CDR2 SFDVKD. The CDR3 spells CATSDRSDLGSGYTF. In DNA, the CDR3 is TGTGCCACCAGTGACCGATCCGACCTCGGGAGTGGCTACACCTTC.

This chain links TRBV12-3 or TRBV12-4 with TRBJ2-3; D is ambiguous. CDR3 size: 11 residues. Trimming took 2 bases from V and 5 from J, leaving 2 bases between them. CDR3 sequence: CASSLRDTQYF. CDR3 coding DNA: TGTGCCAGCAGTTTACGAGATACGCAGTATTTT.

The chain joins TRBV10-3 to TRBJ2-6; D ambiguous. This CDR3 contains 15 residues. With 3 bases removed from V and 2 bases from J, the gap between germline ends came to 8 bases. CDR1 and CDR2 (germline): ENHRY, SYGVKD. The CDR3 sequence is CAISERLTGANVLTF. DNA for the CDR3: TGTGCCATCAGTGAACGGTTGACTGGGGCCAACGTCCTGACTTTC.

J is TRBJ2-3 and V is TRBV5-6; D unresolved. The CDR3 has 11 residues. V gave up 4 bases and J gave up 2 bases, with 2 bases separating them. Germline-derived CDR1 and CDR2 are SGHDT and YYEEEE. As DNA, the CDR3 is TGTGCCAGCAGCCACACAGATACGCAGTATTTT. Protein sequence: CASSHTDTQYF.

The chain uses TRBV11-2 and TRBJ2-2; D might be TRBD2 (7 bases). CDR1 SGHAT and CDR2 FQNNGV come from the germline V gene. Trimming removed 5 bases from V and 4 bases from J, with 14 bases in between. This CDR3 region has 15 residues. CDR3: CASSIPGGGTGELFF. CDR3 sequence (DNA): TGTGCCAGCAGCATACCGGGGGGCGGCACCGGGGAGCTGTTTTTT.

The CDR3 region is CASSYSTDSYSPLHF. CDR3 nucleotide sequence: TGTGCCAGCAGTTACTCGACGGACAGTTATTCACCCCTCCACTTT. This chain uses TRBV6-6 with TRBJ1-6, with a possible D match to TRBD1 (6 bases). Germline CDR1 MNHNY, CDR2 SVGAGI (reference sequence). The CDR3 runs 15 residues. Trimming removed 0 bases from V and 8 bases from J, with 11 bases in between.

This clone was counted once. The rearrangement links TRBV5-4 to TRBJ2-3, with 7 bases matching TRBD2. V dropped 0 bases and J dropped 4; count of bases not matched to a gene: 11. The CDR3 loop spans 17 amino acids. Looked up from germline, CDR1 is SGHNT and CDR2 is YYREEE (reference sequence). The CDR3 spells CASSLAKSASGPDTQYF. CDR3 DNA sequence: TGTGCCAGCAGCTTGGCCAAGTCGGCTAGCGGACCAGATACGCAGTATTTT. Full variable domain (outside the CDR3, taken from reference TRBV5-4 and TRBJ2-3): ETGVTQSPTHLIKTRGQQVTLRCSSQSGHNTVSWYQQALGQGPQFIFQYYREEENGRGNFPPRFSGLQFPNYSSELNVNALELDDSALYLCASSLAKSASGPDTQYFGPGTRLTVL.

This clone was picked up a small number of times. The rearrangement joins TRBV3-1 (or the pseudogene TRBV3-2) to TRBJ2-2, with TRBD2 as a possible D gene (6 bases). The CDR3 covers 16 residues. Germline V gives CDR1 LGHDT, CDR2 YNNKEL (reference sequence). V was clipped by 0 bases and J by 1 base, with 9 bases between them. For the CDR3, the DNA is TGTGCCAGCAGCCAAGACCCGGGGGTGAACACCGGGGAGCTGTTTTTT. Translated, it gives CASSQDPGVNTGELFF.

There are a few counts of this clone. This sequence joins TRBV10-3 and TRBJ2-1; 9 bases align to TRBD1. Trimming took 5 bases from V and 2 from J; bases not matched to a gene: 16. The CDR3 consists of 19 residues. Looked up from germline, CDR1 is ENHRY and CDR2 is SYGVKD. The CDR3 DNA sequence: TGTGCCATCAGTTCAAAACCGGGACAGGGAAATGCCGCCTACAATGAGCAGTTCTTC. Amino acid sequence: CAISSKPGQGNAAYNEQFF.

The chain couples TRBV7-8 to TRBJ2-3; TRBD2 matches at 9 bases. This CDR3 has 18 residues. Per the germline V gene, CDR1 is SGHVS and CDR2 is FQNEAQ. V lost 2 bases to trimming and J lost 0 bases; unmatched junction nucleotides: 9. The CDR3 sequence is CASSLPAGGFSSTDTQYF. Written as DNA, the CDR3 is TGTGCCAGCAGCTTACCAGCGGGGGGTTTCTCTAGCACAGATACGCAGTATTTT.

This chain links TRBV6-5 with TRBJ2-3; D possibly corresponds to TRBD2 (6 bases). V lost 6 bases to trimming and J lost 1 base, with 8 bases between them. The CDR3 extends over 13 amino acids. Germline V lookup: CDR1 MNHEY, CDR2 SVGAGI. The CDR3 DNA sequence: TGTGCCAGCAGGACGGGGGGCACAGATACGCAGTATTTT. This gives the protein CASRTGGTDTQYF.

This clone appeared a single time. The chain carries TRBV4-1 and TRBJ2-7; the D is unclear. The V end lost 4 bases, the J end lost 0 bases, and 10 bases lay between the germline ends. The CDR3 has 14 residues. The germline gives CDR1 MGHRA, CDR2 YSYEKL. The CDR3 sequence is CASSPLQFSYEQYF. CDR3 nucleotides: TGCGCCAGCAGCCCTTTACAATTCTCCTACGAGCAGTACTTC.

As concerns this clone: Other DNA sequences of this sample code for an identical CDR3. CDR3 sequence reads: CASRGTGNTEAFF. The CDR3 bases are TGTGCCAGCAGGGGGACAGGGAACACTGAAGCTTTCTTT. The chain combines TRBV6-5 with TRBJ1-1; 8 bases map to TRBD1. The germline CDR1 and CDR2 sequences are MNHEY and SVGAGI. This CDR3 contains 13 residues. With 6 bases clipped from V and 1 base from J, the junction kept 1 base outside the gene matches.

CDR3 amino acids: CAWSGKQWSNEQYF. As DNA, the CDR3 is TGTGCCTGGAGTGGAAAACAGTGGTCGAACGAGCAGTACTTC. The gene calls are TRBV30 and TRBJ2-7, with D unclear. CDR3 length: 14 residues. V lost 1 base and J lost 5, with 15 bases in between. Per germline, CDR1 GTSNPN and CDR2 SVGIG (reference sequence).